This TCR beta chain was sequenced in a study of CD8 T cells in ankylosing spondylitis. The CDR3 spans 12 residues. The germline V gene encodes CDR1 DFQATT and CDR2 SNEGSKA (reference sequence). Trimming stripped 7 bases from V and 1 base from J, with 10 bases between. Using its own MiXCR run on the 5' RACE reads, TCRdb lists one record per CDR3 protein. The data hold 110,000 to 150,000 distinct CDR3 sequences, with 7% to 10% observed a single time. The sample consisted of synovial fluid, either unsorted or a sorted T cell fraction (not recorded which). This sequence was found in a male donor with ankylosing spondylitis. The chain joins TRBV20-1 to TRBJ1-2, with D possibly being TRBD1 (5 bases). This CDR3 is CSVSQGNYGYTF. Written as DNA, the CDR3 is TGCAGTGTGTCCCAGGGTAACTATGGCTACACCTTC.